These 5 T cell receptor beta chains originate from one sample sequenced in a study of T cell responses to AZD1222 COVID-19 vaccine. Assay used: immunoSEQ multiplex PCR; TCRdb lists only in-frame clones, some missing. The sample carries over 85,000 clones, about nine tenths recorded once. The source was peripheral blood, collected 28 days after the second AZD1222 dose. The receptor source for this set is an adult who received the AZD1222 COVID-19 vaccine.

The chain is built from TRBV9 and TRBJ2-2; TRBD2 matches 12 bases. After removal of 3 bases from V and 0 bases from J, the junction contained 3 bases not matched to a gene. The V gene's germline CDR1 is SGDLS and CDR2 YYNGEE. This CDR3 contains 17 residues. The CDR3 nucleotides are TGTGCCAGCAGCGGACTAGCGGGAGTAGCGAACACCGGGGAGCTGTTTTTT. Translating gives CASSGLAGVANTGELFF.

The CDR3 nucleotides read TGTGCCAGCAGCTTGATGTCGTACGGGGCAGATACGCAGTATTTT. It codes for CASSLMSYGADTQYF. The chain is built from TRBV5-6 and TRBJ2-3; weak D call: TRBD2 (5 bases). The CDR3 runs to 15 residues. Germline CDR1 reads SGHDT; CDR2 reads YYEEEE. V was cut by 1 base and J by 4 bases, with 13 bases left in between.

The genes are TRBV19 and TRBJ1-5; 8 bases are shared with TRBD1. Looked up from germline, CDR1 is LNHDA and CDR2 is SQIVND (reference sequence). J lost 1 base, V lost 1 base, and 9 bases had no gene match. CDR3 length: 18 amino acids. The CDR3 DNA is TGTGCCAGTAGTATAGGCCCCTCCGACAGGGGAAGCAATCAGCCCCAGCATTTT. As protein: CASSIGPSDRGSNQPQHF. The variable domain in full, completed from reference TRBV19 and TRBJ1-5, reads DGGITQSPKYLFRKEGQNVTLSCEQNLNHDAMYWYRQDPGQGLRLIYYSQIVNDFQKGDIAEGYSVSREKKESFPLTVTSAQKNPTAFYLCASSIGPSDRGSNQPQHFGDGTRLSIL.

The chain recombines TRBV18 with TRBJ2-7; tentatively, D is TRBD1 (5 bases). V shed 5 bases and J shed 2 bases, with 10 bases lying between them. The CDR3 consists of 13 residues. CDR1 KGHSH and CDR2 LQKENI come from the germline V gene. The CDR3 sequence: CASSTSRAYEQYF. The CDR3 DNA reads as TGTGCCAGCTCAACGAGCAGGGCCTACGAGCAGTACTTC.

This chain links TRBV5-1 with TRBJ2-2, with 10 nucleotides matching TRBD2. The V segment lost 0 bases and the J segment 6 bases; nucleotides outside the gene matches: 5. CDR1 is SGHRS and CDR2 is YFSETQ in the germline V gene. The CDR3 totals 16 residues. The DNA for the CDR3 is TGCGCCAGCAGCTTGGCCAGCGGGAGGGCCTCCGGGGAGCTGTTTTTT. Its translation is CASSLASGRASGELFF. Full variable domain (remainder filled in from reference TRBV5-1 and TRBJ2-2): KAGVTQTPRYLIKTRGQQVTLSCSPISGHRSVSWYQQTPGQGLQFLFEYFSETQRNKGNFPGRFSGRQFSNSRSEMNVSTLELGDSALYLCASSLASGRASGELFFGEGSRLTVL.